This T cell receptor (beta chain) was captured by sequencing in a study of blood T cell repertoires in COVID-19 (dated by TCRdb to 2020 to 2021). A note on the overall study: Samples from collaborators originated in the United States, Italy and Spain and spanned both the acute and convalescent phases of COVID-19. Subjects who had been exposed to COVID-19, were actively infected with it, or had recovered from it provided the deeply sampled blood TCRbeta repertoires that made up the dataset. Sample metadata almost always included a de-identified subject ID, COVID-19 status, age in years and sex. Where HLA class I and class II types were available, the types were taken from metadata supplied by the sample provider, not from assay-based typing. The repertoires were made available in a free public database intended to serve as a resource for research on the immune response to SARS-CoV-2. Samples came from the ongoing ImmuneRACE study (first 160 participants) plus 1,254 subjects from 6 global collaborators. The prospective study material was composed of cDNA or gDNA derived from T cells, B-cell-depleted T cells, or PBMCs.

Summary of the overall study and its limitations: The quantity of clinical and demographic metadata differed by source and by participant and was supplied without curation.

The immunoSEQ Assay, a bias-controlled multiplex PCR, was used to amplify TCRbeta CDR3 regions from genomic DNA. Per the original workflow: Nucleated cell counts per sample were estimated from amplification of reference gene primers within the assay. Sequence reads were collapsed and filtered to measure the absolute abundance of every unique TCRbeta CDR3 rearrangement. For each sample, productive Simpson clonality was calculated as the square root of Simpson's diversity index over productive rearrangements. What TCRdb holds here is the immuneACCESS table cut down to in-frame rearrangements. Part of the clones is not present; checked against another copy, under half of the missing clones reflect an unresolved V gene, and the others are unexplained. The V and J calls and clone size come from that table; D and trimming were worked out from the DNA. A total of some 340,000 clones appear in this sample, 80% to 90% of them only once. The top ten clonotypes cover approximately 5.3% of the sample.

Concerning this clone itself: No cognate antigen has been identified for it. It has no much larger one-base neighbor in the sample; base qualities were not kept.

Enrolling through a virtual design, the prospective study's participants ranged in age from roughly 18 to 100 years and lived across roughly 24 United States geographic areas. To assign participants to cohorts, the prospective study relied on clinical history that participants themselves reported in a screening survey and a study questionnaire. ImmuneRACE Cohort 3 recovered participants were defined by two consecutive negative NP/OP PCR tests, healthcare professional clearance, or symptom resolution. In the prospective study, mobile phlebotomists collected whole blood, serum and a nasopharyngeal or oropharyngeal swab from each participant. Participants in the prospective study had the option to provide additional blood draws and questionnaires over an approximately 2-month period. Blood samples from the prospective study were shipped frozen or at room temperature prior to DNA extraction. The V end loses 0 bases and the J end loses 2 bases, and a stretch of 7 bases separates them. For CDR1 and CDR2, the germline V gene (reference sequence) lists GTSNPN and SVGIG. Taken from cysteine to phenylalanine, the CDR3 has 13 residues. This entry keeps only the CDR3 DNA: 39 bases, framed from base 1.

The chain is made from TRBV30 and TRBJ2-5; the D segment could be TRBD1, given 6 matching bases. The origin of this receptor is a woman aged 25 to 39 who had recovered from COVID-19. Sequencing input: PBMCs or T cells enriched from blood (not recorded which). The nucleotides read TGTGCCTGGAGTGTACAGGGTCAAGAGACCCAGTACTTC. It encodes CAWSVQGQETQYF. The full variable domain, with segments outside the CDR3 supplied by the reference TRBV30 and TRBJ2-5 proteins, appears as SQTIHQWPATLVQPVGSPLSLECTVEGTSNPNLYWYRQAAGRGLQLLFYSVGIGQISSEVPQNLSASRPQDRQFILSSKKLLLSDSGFYLCAWSVQGQETQYFGPGTRLLVL.